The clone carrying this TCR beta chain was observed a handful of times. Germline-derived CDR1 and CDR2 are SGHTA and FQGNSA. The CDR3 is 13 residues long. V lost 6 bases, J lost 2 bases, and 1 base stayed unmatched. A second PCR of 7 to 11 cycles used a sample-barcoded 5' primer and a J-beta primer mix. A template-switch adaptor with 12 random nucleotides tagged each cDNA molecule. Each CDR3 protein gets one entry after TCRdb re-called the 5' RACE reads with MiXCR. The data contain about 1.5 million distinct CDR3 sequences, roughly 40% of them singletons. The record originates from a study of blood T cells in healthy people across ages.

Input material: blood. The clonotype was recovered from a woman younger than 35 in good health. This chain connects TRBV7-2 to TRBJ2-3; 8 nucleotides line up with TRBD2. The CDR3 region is CASRAGVTDTQYF. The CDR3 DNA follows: TGTGCCAGCAGAGCGGGGGTCACAGATACGCAGTATTTT.